The 4 T cell receptor beta chains listed next were all sequenced from one sample in a study of blood T cells in healthy people across ages. Sample-barcoded 5' priming and a J-beta primer mix drove a second PCR of roughly 7 to 11 cycles. TCRdb independently ran MiXCR on the 5' RACE reads; one entry per CDR3 protein. The sample records some 1.8 million distinct CDR3 sequences, roughly 43% being singletons. The sequencing input was blood. These receptors were taken from a human donor in good health.

The chain employs TRBV7-8 and TRBJ2-3; 9 bases match TRBD2. V shed 2 bases and J 5 bases; nucleotides not matched to a gene: 8. The CDR3 has 16 amino acids. Germline CDR1 and CDR2: SGHVS and FQNEAQ. CDR3 nucleotides: TGTGCCAGCAGCTTAACGAGCGGGGGGCCACTAGATACGCAGTATTTT. Protein: CASSLTSGGPLDTQYF.

The sample holds a few counts of this clonotype. The chain combines TRBV7-9 with TRBJ2-2; D unclear. CDR3 length: 13 amino acids. The ends were cut back, 4 bases at V and 7 bases at J, with 10 bases in the middle. CDR1 and CDR2 (germline): SEHNR, FQNEAQ (reference sequence). This CDR3 is CASSSVLSGELFF. CDR3 nucleotides: TGTGCCAGCAGCTCCGTTCTTAGCGGGGAGCTGTTTTTT.

This clonotype was counted between two and nine times. CDR3 amino acids: CSVGGLGQQEQYF. The CDR3 nucleotides are TGCAGTGTAGGGGGGCTAGGTCAGCAGGAGCAGTACTTC. The chain combines TRBV20-1 with TRBJ2-7; either TRBD1 or TRBD2 may supply D (6 bases each). The CDR3 is 13 amino acids. CDR1 is DFQATT and CDR2 is SNEGSKA in the germline V gene (reference sequence). Trimming removed 7 bases from V and 7 bases from J, with 20 bases in between.

This clonotype showed up just a few times. The chain has TRBV20-1 and TRBJ2-1; tentative D call: TRBD2 (6 bases). Trimming removed 0 bases from V and 8 bases from J, with 17 bases in between. There are 15 residues in the CDR3. Germline lookup yields CDR1 DFQATT and CDR2 SNEGSKA (reference sequence). CDR3 sequence: CSARDLSLAWDEQFF. The CDR3 bases are TGCAGTGCTAGAGATCTAAGCCTAGCGTGGGATGAGCAGTTCTTC.